The text below deals with one TCR beta chain. The data belong to a study of T cells in tumors after PD-1 blockade. This CDR3 spans 14 amino acids. From germline, CDR1 is SGHRS and CDR2 YFSETQ. V lost 4 bases and J lost 2; bases outside the gene matches: 4. Measured with immunoSEQ multiplex PCR; TCRdb has only the in-frame clones, and not every one. The top ten clones hold roughly 13% of a sample with approximately 59,000 clones, 80% of them seen once. The chain recombines TRBV5-1 with TRBJ2-7; TRBD1 matches 9 bases. The material was PBMCs, obtained before anti-PD-1 treatment. The clonotype comes from a human donor with basal cell carcinoma. The DNA of the CDR3 is TGCGCCAGCAGCCAGGGACAGGGCCCCTACGAGCAGTACTTC. Translating it yields CASSQGQGPYEQYF.